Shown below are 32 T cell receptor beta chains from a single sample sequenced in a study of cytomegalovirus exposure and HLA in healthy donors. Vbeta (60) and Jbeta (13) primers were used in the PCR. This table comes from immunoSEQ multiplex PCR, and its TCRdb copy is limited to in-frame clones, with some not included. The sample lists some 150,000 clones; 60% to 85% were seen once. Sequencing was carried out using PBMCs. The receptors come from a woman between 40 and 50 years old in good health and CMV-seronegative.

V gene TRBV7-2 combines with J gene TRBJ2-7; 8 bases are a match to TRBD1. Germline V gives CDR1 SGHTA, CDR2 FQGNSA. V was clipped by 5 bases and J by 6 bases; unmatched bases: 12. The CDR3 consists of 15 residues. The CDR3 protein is CASSVTGTGVGEQYF. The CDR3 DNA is TGTGCCAGCAGCGTCACCGGGACAGGTGTAGGCGAGCAGTACTTC.

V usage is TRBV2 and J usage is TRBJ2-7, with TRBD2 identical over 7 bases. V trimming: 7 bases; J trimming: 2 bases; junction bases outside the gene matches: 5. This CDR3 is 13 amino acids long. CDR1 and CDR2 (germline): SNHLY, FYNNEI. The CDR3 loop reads CASTGEGTYEQYF. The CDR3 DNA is TGTGCCAGCACTGGGGAGGGGACCTACGAGCAGTACTTC.

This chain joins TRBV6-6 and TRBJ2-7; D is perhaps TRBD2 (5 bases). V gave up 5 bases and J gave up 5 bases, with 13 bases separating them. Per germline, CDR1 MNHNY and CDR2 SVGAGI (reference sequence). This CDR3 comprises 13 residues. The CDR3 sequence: CASSPPQRDEQYF. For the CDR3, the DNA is TGTGCCAGCAGTCCCCCCCAGAGGGACGAGCAGTACTTC.

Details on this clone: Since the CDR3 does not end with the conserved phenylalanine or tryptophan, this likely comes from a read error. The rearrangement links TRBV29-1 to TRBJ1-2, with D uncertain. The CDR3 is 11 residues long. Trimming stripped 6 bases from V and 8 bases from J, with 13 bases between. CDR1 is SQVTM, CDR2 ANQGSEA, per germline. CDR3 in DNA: TGCAGCGTGGTCGGCAGCGGAGGCTACACCGTC. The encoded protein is CSVVGSGGYTV.

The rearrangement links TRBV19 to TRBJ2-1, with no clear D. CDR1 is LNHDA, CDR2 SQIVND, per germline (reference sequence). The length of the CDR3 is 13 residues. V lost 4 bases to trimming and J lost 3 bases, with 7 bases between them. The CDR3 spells CASSRAYYNEQFF. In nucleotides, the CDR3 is TGTGCCAGTAGTAGGGCCTACTACAATGAGCAGTTCTTC.

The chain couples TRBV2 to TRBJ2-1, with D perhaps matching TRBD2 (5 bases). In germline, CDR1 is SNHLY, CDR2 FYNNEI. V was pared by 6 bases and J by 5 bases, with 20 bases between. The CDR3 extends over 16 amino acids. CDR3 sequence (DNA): TGTGCCAGCAGGGCCTGGCTAGTCGGGAATGACAATGAGCAGTTCTTC. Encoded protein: CASRAWLVGNDNEQFF.

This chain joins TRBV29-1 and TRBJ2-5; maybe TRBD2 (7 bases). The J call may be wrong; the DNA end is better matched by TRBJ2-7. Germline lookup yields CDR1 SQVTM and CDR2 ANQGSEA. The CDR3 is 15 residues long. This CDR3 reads CSVLNQGRGTYEQYF. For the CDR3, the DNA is TGCAGCGTTCTGAATCAGGGGAGGGGCACCTACGAGCAGTACTTC.

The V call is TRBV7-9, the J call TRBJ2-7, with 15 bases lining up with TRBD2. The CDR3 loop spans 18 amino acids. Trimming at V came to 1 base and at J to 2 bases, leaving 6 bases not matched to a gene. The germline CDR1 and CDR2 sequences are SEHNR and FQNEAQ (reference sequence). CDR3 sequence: CASSLVGTSGRLTYEQYF. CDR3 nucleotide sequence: TGTGCCAGCAGCTTAGTCGGGACTAGCGGGAGGCTTACCTACGAGCAGTACTTC.

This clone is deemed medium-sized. The CDR3 nucleotides read TGTGCCAGCAGTGAAGGTAGGGAGTCGGGCGAGCAGTACTTC. It codes for CASSEGRESGEQYF. This chain links TRBV6-1 with TRBJ2-7; possible D gene TRBD2, 5 bases. Between the trimmed V and J ends, which lost 1 base and 6 bases, there was a span of 13 bases. CDR1 and CDR2 from the germline V gene are MNHNS and SASEGT. CDR3 length: 14 residues.

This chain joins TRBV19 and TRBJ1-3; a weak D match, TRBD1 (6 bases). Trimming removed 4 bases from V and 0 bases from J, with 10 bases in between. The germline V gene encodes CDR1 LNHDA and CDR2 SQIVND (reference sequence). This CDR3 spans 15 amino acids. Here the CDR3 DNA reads TGTGCCAGTAGTACTGACAGGTACTCTGGAAACACCATATATTTT. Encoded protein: CASSTDRYSGNTIYF. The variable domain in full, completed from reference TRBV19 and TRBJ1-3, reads DGGITQSPKYLFRKEGQNVTLSCEQNLNHDAMYWYRQDPGQGLRLIYYSQIVNDFQKGDIAEGYSVSREKKESFPLTVTSAQKNPTAFYLCASSTDRYSGNTIYFGEGSWLTVV.

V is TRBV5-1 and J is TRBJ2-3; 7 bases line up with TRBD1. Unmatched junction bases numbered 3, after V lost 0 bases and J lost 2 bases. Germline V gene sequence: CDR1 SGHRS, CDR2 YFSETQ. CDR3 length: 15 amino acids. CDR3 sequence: CASSLGTGNTDTQYF. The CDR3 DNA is TGCGCCAGCAGCTTGGGGACAGGAAACACAGATACGCAGTATTTT.

The CDR3 reads CASSLGAGPNEKLFF. The CDR3, as DNA: TGCGCCAGCAGCTTGGGGGCAGGTCCTAATGAAAAACTGTTTTTT. This chain connects TRBV5-1 to TRBJ1-4; D is unresolved. The germline V gene encodes CDR1 SGHRS and CDR2 YFSETQ. This CDR3 is built from 15 residues. Trimming left V 0 bases short and J 3 bases short, with 9 bases between.

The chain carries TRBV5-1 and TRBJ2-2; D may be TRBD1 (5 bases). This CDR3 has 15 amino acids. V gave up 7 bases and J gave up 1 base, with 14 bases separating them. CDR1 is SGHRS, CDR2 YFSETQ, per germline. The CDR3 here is CASSTKTGNTGELFF. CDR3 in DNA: TGCGCCAGCTCGACGAAAACAGGGAACACCGGGGAGCTGTTTTTT.

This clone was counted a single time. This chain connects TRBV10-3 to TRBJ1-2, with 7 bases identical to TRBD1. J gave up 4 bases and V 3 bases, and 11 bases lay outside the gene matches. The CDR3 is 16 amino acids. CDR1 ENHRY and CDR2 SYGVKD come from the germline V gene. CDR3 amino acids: CAISDPYRGKGYGYTF. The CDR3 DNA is TGTGCCATCAGTGACCCGTACAGGGGTAAGGGCTATGGCTACACCTTC.

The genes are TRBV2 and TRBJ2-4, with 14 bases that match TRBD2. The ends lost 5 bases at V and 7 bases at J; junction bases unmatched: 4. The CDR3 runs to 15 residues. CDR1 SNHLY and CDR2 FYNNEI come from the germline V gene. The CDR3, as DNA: TGTGCCAGCAGTCTGGGGACTAGCGGGGGTAACATTCAGTACTTC. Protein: CASSLGTSGGNIQYF.

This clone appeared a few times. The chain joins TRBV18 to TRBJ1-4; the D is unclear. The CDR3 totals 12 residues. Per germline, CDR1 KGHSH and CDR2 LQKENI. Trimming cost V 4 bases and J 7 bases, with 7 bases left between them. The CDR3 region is CASSQGGEKLFF. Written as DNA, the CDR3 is TGTGCCAGCTCACAGGGAGGTGAAAAACTGTTTTTT.

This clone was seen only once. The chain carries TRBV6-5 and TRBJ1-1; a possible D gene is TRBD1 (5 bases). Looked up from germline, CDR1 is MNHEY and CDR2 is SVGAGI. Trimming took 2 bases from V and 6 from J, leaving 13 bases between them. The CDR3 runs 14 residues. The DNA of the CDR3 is TGTGCCAGCAGTTACAGGGGAACCTCGGCTGAAGCTTTCTTT. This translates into CASSYRGTSAEAFF.

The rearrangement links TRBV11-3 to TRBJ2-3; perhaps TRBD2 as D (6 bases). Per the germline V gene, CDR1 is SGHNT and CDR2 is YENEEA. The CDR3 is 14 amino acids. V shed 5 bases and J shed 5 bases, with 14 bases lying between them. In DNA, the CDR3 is TGTGCCAGCAGCCCAATTCGGGGGAAAGATACGCAGTATTTT. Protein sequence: CASSPIRGKDTQYF.

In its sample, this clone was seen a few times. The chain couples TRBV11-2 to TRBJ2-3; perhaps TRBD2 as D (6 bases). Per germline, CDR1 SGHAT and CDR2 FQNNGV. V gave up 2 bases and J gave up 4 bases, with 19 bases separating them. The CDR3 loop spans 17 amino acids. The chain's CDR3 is CASSLRVARDWADTQYF. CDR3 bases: TGTGCCAGCAGCTTAAGGGTGGCGCGGGACTGGGCAGATACGCAGTATTTT. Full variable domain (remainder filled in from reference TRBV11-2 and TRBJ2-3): EAGVAQSPRYKIIEKRQSVAFWCNPISGHATLYWYQQILGQGPKLLIQFQNNGVVDDSQLPKDRFSAERLKGVDSTLKIQPAKLEDSAVYLCASSLRVARDWADTQYFGPGTRLTVL.

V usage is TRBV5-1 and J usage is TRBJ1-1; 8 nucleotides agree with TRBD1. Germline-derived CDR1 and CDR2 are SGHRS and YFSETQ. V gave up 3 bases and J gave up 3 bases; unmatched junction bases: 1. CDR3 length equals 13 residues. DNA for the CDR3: TGCGCCAGCAGCTCGGACAGGGACACTGAAGCTTTCTTT. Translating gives CASSSDRDTEAFF.

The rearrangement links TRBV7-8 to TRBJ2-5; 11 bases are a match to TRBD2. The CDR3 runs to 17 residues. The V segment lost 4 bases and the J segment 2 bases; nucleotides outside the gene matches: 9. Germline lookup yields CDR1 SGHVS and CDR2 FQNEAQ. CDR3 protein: CASSSQLAGGGQETQYF. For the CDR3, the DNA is TGTGCCAGCAGCTCCCAGTTAGCGGGAGGGGGGCAAGAGACCCAGTACTTC.

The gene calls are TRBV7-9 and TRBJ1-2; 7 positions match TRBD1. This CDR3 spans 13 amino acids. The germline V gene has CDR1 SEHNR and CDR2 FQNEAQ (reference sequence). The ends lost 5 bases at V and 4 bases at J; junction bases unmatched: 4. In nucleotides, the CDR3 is TGTGCCAGCAGCGTCACAGGGGCCTATGGCTACACCTTC. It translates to CASSVTGAYGYTF.

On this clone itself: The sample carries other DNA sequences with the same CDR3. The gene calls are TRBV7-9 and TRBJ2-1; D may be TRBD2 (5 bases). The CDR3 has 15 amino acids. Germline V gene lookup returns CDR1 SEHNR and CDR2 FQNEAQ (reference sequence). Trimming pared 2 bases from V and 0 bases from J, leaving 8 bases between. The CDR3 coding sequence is TGTGCCAGCAGCTTACGAGGGAGCTCCTACAATGAGCAGTTCTTC. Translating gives CASSLRGSSYNEQFF.

In DNA form, the CDR3 reads TGTGCCAGCAGCTTTTCAGGGGGCTATGGCTACACCTTC. This codes for CASSFSGGYGYTF. V usage is TRBV7-9 and J usage is TRBJ1-2; 7 positions agree with TRBD1. V lost 3 bases to trimming and J lost 4 bases; unmatched junction nucleotides: 2. The CDR3 covers 13 residues. Germline assignment: CDR1 SEHNR and CDR2 FQNEAQ (reference sequence).

This CDR3 reads CAISEFRVSYEQYF. The CDR3 DNA is TGTGCCATCAGTGAGTTCCGCGTCTCCTACGAGCAGTACTTC. The rearrangement uses TRBV10-3 and TRBJ2-7; D gene unclear. The ends were cut back, 1 base at V and 0 bases at J, with 7 bases in the middle. In germline, CDR1 is ENHRY, CDR2 SYGVKD. The CDR3 runs 14 residues.

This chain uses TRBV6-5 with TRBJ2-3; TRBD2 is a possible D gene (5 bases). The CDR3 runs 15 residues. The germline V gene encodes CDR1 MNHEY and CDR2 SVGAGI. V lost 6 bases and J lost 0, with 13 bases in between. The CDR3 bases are TGTGCCAGCAGCCAGATCGGACTTAGCACAGATACGCAGTATTTT. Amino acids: CASSQIGLSTDTQYF.

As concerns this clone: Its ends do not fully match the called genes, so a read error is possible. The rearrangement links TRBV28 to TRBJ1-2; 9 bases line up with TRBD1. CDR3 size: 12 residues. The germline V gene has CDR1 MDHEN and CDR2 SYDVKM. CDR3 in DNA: TGTGCCAGCAGTTTATTCCTCGGACAGGGGTTCTTC. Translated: CASSLFLGQGFF.

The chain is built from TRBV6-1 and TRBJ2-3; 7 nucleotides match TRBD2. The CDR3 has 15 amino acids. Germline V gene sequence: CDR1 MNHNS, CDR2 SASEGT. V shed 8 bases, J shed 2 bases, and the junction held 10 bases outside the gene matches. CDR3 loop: CASCISSGLTDTQYF. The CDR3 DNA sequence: TGTGCCAGCTGTATTTCTAGCGGCCTCACAGATACGCAGTATTTT.

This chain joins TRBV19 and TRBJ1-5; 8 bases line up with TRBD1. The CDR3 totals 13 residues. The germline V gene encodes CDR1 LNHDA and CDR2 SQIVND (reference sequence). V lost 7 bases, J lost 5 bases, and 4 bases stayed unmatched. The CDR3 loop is CASNPGQDQPQHF. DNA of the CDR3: TGTGCCAGTAATCCGGGACAGGATCAGCCCCAGCATTTT.

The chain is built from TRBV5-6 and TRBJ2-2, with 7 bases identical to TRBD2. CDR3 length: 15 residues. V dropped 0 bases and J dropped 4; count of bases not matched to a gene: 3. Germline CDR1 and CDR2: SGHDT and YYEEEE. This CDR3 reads CASSLGTGGTGELFF. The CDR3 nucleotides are TGTGCCAGCAGCTTGGGGACGGGGGGCACCGGGGAGCTGTTTTTT.

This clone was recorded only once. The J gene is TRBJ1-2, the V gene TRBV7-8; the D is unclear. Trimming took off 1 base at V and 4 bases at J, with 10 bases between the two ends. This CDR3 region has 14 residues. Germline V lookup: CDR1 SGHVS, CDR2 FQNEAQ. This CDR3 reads CASSLDAVRYGYTF. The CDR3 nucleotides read TGTGCCAGCAGCTTAGATGCAGTACGCTATGGCTACACCTTC.

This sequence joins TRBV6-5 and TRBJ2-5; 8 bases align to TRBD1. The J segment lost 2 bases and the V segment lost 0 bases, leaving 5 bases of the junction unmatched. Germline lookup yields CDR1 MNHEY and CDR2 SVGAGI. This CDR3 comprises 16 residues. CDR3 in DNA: TGTGCCAGCAGTTACTCGACAGGGGACGCTCAAGAGACCCAGTACTTC. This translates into CASSYSTGDAQETQYF.